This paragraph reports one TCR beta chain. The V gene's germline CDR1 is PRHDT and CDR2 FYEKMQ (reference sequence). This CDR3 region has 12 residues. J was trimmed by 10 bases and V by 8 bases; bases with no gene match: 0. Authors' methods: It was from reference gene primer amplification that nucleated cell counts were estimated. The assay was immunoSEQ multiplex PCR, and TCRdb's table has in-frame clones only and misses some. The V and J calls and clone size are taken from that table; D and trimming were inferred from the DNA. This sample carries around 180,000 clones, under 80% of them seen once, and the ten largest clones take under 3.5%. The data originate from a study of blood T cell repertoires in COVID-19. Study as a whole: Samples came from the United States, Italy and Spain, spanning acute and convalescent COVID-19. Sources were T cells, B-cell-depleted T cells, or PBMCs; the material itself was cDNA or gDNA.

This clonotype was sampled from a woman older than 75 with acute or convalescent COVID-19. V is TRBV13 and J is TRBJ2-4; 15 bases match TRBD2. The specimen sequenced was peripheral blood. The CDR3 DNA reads TGTGCCAGCGGACTAGCGGGGGGGATTCAGTACTTC. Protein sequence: CASGLAGGIQYF.